This T cell receptor (beta chain) originates from a study of cytomegalovirus exposure and HLA in healthy donors. PCR employed 60 Vbeta and 13 Jbeta primers. This table comes from immunoSEQ multiplex PCR, and its TCRdb copy is limited to in-frame clones, with some not included. The repertoire has under 55,000 clones, about two thirds of them found once; the top ten carry around 3.3%. V was clipped by 7 bases and J by 5 bases; unmatched bases: 9. Germline CDR1 and CDR2: SQVTM and ANQGSEA. The CDR3 extends over 14 amino acids. Findings and limits, study-wide: In a later analysis, parvovirus B19, influenza, CMV and Epstein-Barr virus appeared linked to several top co-occurrence clusters.

On this clone: What it recognizes is unknown.

The clonotype comes from a woman in her twenties or thirties in good health and CMV-seronegative. This chain uses TRBV29-1 with TRBJ2-3, with TRBD1 matching over 10 bases. The sequencing sample was made of PBMCs. The CDR3 is CSATSGTGVDTQYF. In DNA form, the CDR3 reads TGCAGCGCCACGTCCGGGACAGGGGTAGATACGCAGTATTTT.